This T cell receptor beta chain was recovered during a study of cytomegalovirus exposure and HLA in healthy donors. Study-wide results and limits: There were 150 to 200 TCR beta chains listed as cytomegalovirus-associated. Later analysis suggested links between common viral pathogens and several top significant clusters.

The PCR made use of 60 Vbeta and 13 Jbeta primers. Using immunoSEQ multiplex PCR, the repertoire was profiled, and TCRdb retains in-frame clones only, with some absent. The sample records more than 85,000 clones, 12% being singletons. The table lists this clone with a few counts. Its antigen is unidentified. Trimming removed 8 bases from V and 4 bases from J, with 6 bases in between. In germline, CDR1 is SNHLY, CDR2 FYNNEI. This CDR3 has 11 amino acids. This sequence joins TRBV2 and TRBJ2-1, with D possibly TRBD1 on 5 matching bases. Sequencing input: PBMCs. The sequence came from a man aged 40-49 years in good health and CMV-seropositive. The CDR3 loop is CASSGYNEQFF. The CDR3 bases are TGTGCCAGCTCAGGGTACAATGAGCAGTTCTTC.